This T cell receptor (beta chain) came from a study of sequential checkpoint blockade in melanoma. Treatment meaning: randomized to nivolumab then ipilimumab (arm A) or the reverse (arm B). Measured with immunoSEQ multiplex PCR; TCRdb has only the in-frame clones, and not every one. The sample lists about 30,000 clones, roughly 80% occurring once. The CDR3 consists of 11 residues. V lost 8 bases to trimming and J lost 4 bases, with 8 bases between them. Germline loops: CDR1 MNHNY, CDR2 SVGAGI (reference sequence). This clone was seen only a few times. The input for sequencing was CD8+ T cells sorted from blood (inferred from file names), taken from a patient given nivolumab and ipilimumab in sequence. The sequence derives from a human donor with melanoma. This chain links TRBV6-6 with TRBJ1-2; D remains ambiguous. In DNA form, the CDR3 reads TGTGCCAGCCAGGAAAGCTATGGCTACACCTTC. It encodes CASQESYGYTF.